Below are 18 T cell receptor beta chains sequenced from a single sample in a study of shared clonotypes between healthy human individuals. TCRdb's table, derived via immunoSEQ multiplex PCR, lists solely in-frame clones and lacks some. The data contain approximately 1.9 million clones, 93% of them seen just once; the ten biggest clones take up around 1.7%. Naive CD8 isolation took CD45RO-negative cells positively selected for CCR7 and excluded terminally differentiated effector memory CD45RA+ cells. Specimen: naive CD8+ T cells from PBMCs. Source of these receptors: a man between 18 and 29 years old in good health. Some clones in this sample may be carry-over from other donors' samples.

This clone was found once. The chain uses TRBV28 and TRBJ2-3, with a possible D match to TRBD1 (6 bases). The germline V gene encodes CDR1 MDHEN and CDR2 SYDVKM. V was shortened by 3 bases and J by 4 bases, with 14 bases between the two germline ends. The CDR3 is made up of 15 amino acids. The CDR3 reads CASSLAVGAADTQYF. CDR3 sequence (DNA): TGTGCCAGCAGTTTGGCGGTGGGGGCCGCAGATACGCAGTATTTT.

This chain uses TRBV10-3 with TRBJ1-2; no reliable D call. Germline lookup yields CDR1 ENHRY and CDR2 SYGVKD. Trimming removed 1 base from V and 2 bases from J, with 8 bases in between. CDR3 length equals 14 residues. CDR3 residues: CAISEFEANYGYTF. The CDR3 DNA follows: TGTGCCATCAGTGAGTTCGAGGCAAACTATGGCTACACCTTC.

The DNA for the CDR3 is TGTGCCAGCAGTTTAGCCCAGGGGAGCAATCAGCCCCAGCATTTT. Protein sequence: CASSLAQGSNQPQHF. V usage is TRBV28 and J usage is TRBJ1-5; perhaps TRBD1 as D (6 bases). The V end lost 2 bases, the J end lost 1 base, and 9 bases lay between the germline ends. The CDR3 has 15 residues. In germline, CDR1 is MDHEN, CDR2 SYDVKM.

The chain recombines TRBV6-5 with TRBJ1-2; TRBD1 aligns across 8 bases. CDR1 is MNHEY and CDR2 is SVGAGI in the germline V gene. This CDR3 is 16 amino acids long. The V segment lost 4 bases and the J segment 5 bases; nucleotides outside the gene matches: 12. This CDR3 reads CASSSQSAGGGYGYTF. The CDR3, as DNA: TGTGCCAGCAGTTCCCAGTCGGCAGGGGGCGGGTATGGCTACACCTTC.

This clone was observed a single time. This sample includes further DNA sequences coding for the same CDR3. The V gene is TRBV4-3, the J gene TRBJ2-7; maybe TRBD2 (5 bases). Looked up from germline, CDR1 is LGHNA and CDR2 is YSLEER. V was pared by 0 bases and J by 4 bases, with 13 bases between. This CDR3 comprises 15 residues. DNA of the CDR3: TGCGCCAGCAGCCAAGATTCGGCGCGGAGGTACGAGCAGTACTTC. Residues: CASSQDSARRYEQYF.

In the case of this clone: Other DNA sequences in this specimen translate into the identical CDR3. V and J are TRBV9 and TRBJ2-7; 14 bases fit TRBD2. Trimming cost V 3 bases and J 7 bases; bases outside gene matches: 0. Germline CDR1 SGDLS, CDR2 YYNGEE. CDR3 length: 13 amino acids. This CDR3 is CASSGLAGGEQYF. DNA of the CDR3: TGTGCCAGCAGCGGACTAGCGGGAGGGGAGCAGTACTTC.

This sequence joins TRBV6-4 and TRBJ2-2; 13 positions agree with TRBD2. J gave up 4 bases and V 0 bases, and 20 bases lay outside the gene matches. The CDR3 has 23 amino acids. Looked up from germline, CDR1 is MRHNA and CDR2 is SNTAGT. The CDR3 spells CASSDSRMELAGGLRLATGELFF. CDR3 nucleotide sequence: TGTGCCAGCAGTGACTCGAGGATGGAACTAGCGGGGGGGCTTAGACTGGCCACCGGGGAGCTGTTTTTT.

The V gene is TRBV27, the J gene TRBJ2-1; D might be TRBD2 (5 bases). V was trimmed by 5 bases and J by 9 bases, leaving 14 bases between them. The CDR3 is 13 residues long. Per the germline V gene, CDR1 is MNHEY and CDR2 is SMNVEV (reference sequence). The CDR3 reads CASSHPLAGEQFF. The DNA for the CDR3 is TGTGCCAGCAGTCACCCCCTAGCCGGTGAGCAGTTCTTC.

The chain carries TRBV19 and TRBJ1-5; the match to TRBD1 covers 10 bases. Germline assignment: CDR1 LNHDA and CDR2 SQIVND (reference sequence). The V segment lost 5 bases and the J segment 3 bases; nucleotides outside the gene matches: 7. The CDR3 length is 16 residues. The CDR3: CASSPDRGLVNQPQHF. In DNA, the CDR3 is TGTGCCAGTAGTCCGGACAGGGGGTTAGTCAATCAGCCCCAGCATTTT.

The chain employs TRBV5-6 and TRBJ2-7; TRBD2 is a possible D gene (5 bases). CDR3 length: 15 amino acids. Germline-derived CDR1 and CDR2 are SGHDT and YYEEEE. V lost 4 bases and J lost 5, with 19 bases in between. The CDR3 is CASSLGAAARDEQYF. The CDR3 region has the DNA TGTGCCAGCAGCCTGGGAGCGGCGGCTCGCGACGAGCAGTACTTC. Using reference TRBV5-6 and TRBJ2-7 for the parts outside the CDR3, the full variable domain is DAGVTQSPTHLIKTRGQQVTLRCSPKSGHDTVSWYQQALGQGPQFIFQYYEEEERQRGNFPDRFSGHQFPNYSSELNVNALLLGDSALYLCASSLGAAARDEQYFGPGTRLTVT.

For the CDR3, the DNA is TGCGCCAGCAGCTTGGAGGGACTAGGGAGGGAGACCCAGTACTTC. Protein sequence: CASSLEGLGRETQYF. V is TRBV5-1 and J is TRBJ2-5; 8 nucleotides match TRBD2. Germline CDR1 and CDR2: SGHRS and YFSETQ. The V gene end was trimmed by 0 bases and the J gene end by 5 bases; junction bases not matched to a gene: 6. The CDR3 is made up of 15 amino acids.

The V call is TRBV7-3, the J call TRBJ1-1; D is unresolved. The V gene's germline CDR1 is SGHTA and CDR2 FQGTGA. Trimming removed 4 bases at V and 4 bases at J, with 4 bases between. The CDR3 is 11 amino acids. DNA of the CDR3: TGTGCCAGCAGCTACGGCACTGAAGCTTTCTTT. Protein sequence: CASSYGTEAFF.

The gene calls are TRBV27 and TRBJ2-3; D remains unclear. Germline values: CDR1 MNHEY, CDR2 SMNVEV (reference sequence). V lost 5 bases, J lost 5 bases, and 17 bases lay in between. CDR3 length: 15 residues. The CDR3 loop is CASSPLERLRDTQYF. The CDR3 nucleotides are TGTGCCAGCAGTCCCCTTGAGAGGCTCCGAGATACGCAGTATTTT.

The chain carries TRBV4-2 and TRBJ2-3, with a weak D call TRBD1 (5 bases). The germline V gene encodes CDR1 LGHNA and CDR2 YNFKEQ. The V gene lost 3 bases and the J gene lost 7 bases, with 14 bases spanning the gap. This CDR3 has 14 amino acids. CDR3: CASSQNQGVNTQYF. The CDR3 DNA is TGTGCCAGCAGCCAGAATCAGGGTGTTAATACGCAGTATTTT.

This chain connects TRBV6-5 to TRBJ2-7; tentatively, D is TRBD1 (5 bases). CDR1 MNHEY and CDR2 SVGAGI come from the germline V gene. V shed 6 bases and J shed 2 bases, with 14 bases lying between them. The CDR3 is 14 amino acids. The DNA for the CDR3 is TGTGCCAGCAGATCAGGGTGGCAGACCTACGAGCAGTACTTC. Translated: CASRSGWQTYEQYF.

The chain employs TRBV15 and TRBJ1-1; possibly TRBD1 for D (5 bases). Trimming took 3 bases from V and 8 from J, leaving 10 bases between them. Looked up from germline, CDR1 is LNHNV and CDR2 is YYDKDF (reference sequence). The CDR3 consists of 12 residues. The CDR3, as DNA: TGTGCCACCAGCAGGACCGGGGCCGAAGCTTTCTTT. This codes for CATSRTGAEAFF.

This sequence joins TRBV7-8 and TRBJ2-1; D is possibly TRBD2 (5 bases). CDR3 length equals 15 residues. Germline V CDR1 and CDR2: SGHVS, FQNEAQ. Trimming pared 1 base from V and 2 bases from J, leaving 9 bases between. The DNA of the CDR3 is TGTGCCAGCAGCTTAGGTCGGGGAGCCTACAATGAGCAGTTCTTC. This translates into CASSLGRGAYNEQFF.

The chain carries TRBV7-2 and TRBJ2-2, with D tentatively TRBD1 (6 bases). Germline assignment: CDR1 SGHTA and CDR2 FQGNSA. The CDR3 runs to 14 residues. V dropped 3 bases and J dropped 4 bases, with 9 bases sitting between them. CDR3: CASSFFRGTGELFF. Written as DNA, the CDR3 is TGTGCCAGCAGCTTTTTCAGGGGCACCGGGGAGCTGTTTTTT.